This T cell receptor beta chain was observed in a study of T-cell memory formation after mild COVID-19. Study findings and constraints: Clones contracting over day 15 to 85 were CD4/CD8 balanced, with later expanders leaning CD4+. Pre-infection memory contained some responding clones, which suggested that cross-reactive memory had joined.

The CDR3 consists of 14 residues. Trimming pared 4 bases from V and 6 bases from J, leaving 13 bases between. In germline, CDR1 is SGDLS, CDR2 YYNGEE. TCRdb fed the 5' RACE reads into MiXCR, producing one record per CDR3 protein. The sample has 450,000 or so distinct CDR3 sequences, around 19% seen once. Worth noting for this clonotype: The antigen is undetermined.

The sequence derives from an adult woman who had mild COVID-19 (a few samples of this study predate the infection). Cell type and time point are not known. J is TRBJ1-4 and V is TRBV9, with unresolved D. Source material: PBMCs or a T cell subset sorted from them (not recorded which). CDR3 coding DNA: TGTGCCAGCAGCCCCCCAGACGGTGATGAAAAACTGTTTTTT. Amino acids: CASSPPDGDEKLFF. Full variable domain (remainder filled in from reference TRBV9 and TRBJ1-4): DSGVTQTPKHLITATGQRVTLRCSPRSGDLSVYWYQQSLDQGLQFLIQYYNGEERAKGNILERFSAQQFPDLHSELNLSSLELGDSALYFCASSPPDGDEKLFFGSGTQLSVL.